Listed here are 11 T cell receptor beta chains from one sample, sequenced in a study of cytomegalovirus exposure and HLA in healthy donors. Researchers ran the PCR with 60 Vbeta and 13 Jbeta primers. This table comes from immunoSEQ multiplex PCR, and its TCRdb copy is limited to in-frame clones, with some not included. The data contain under 200,000 clones, around 88% of them singletons. The sequencing sample was made of PBMCs. These receptors all stem from a woman in her twenties or thirties in good health and CMV-seronegative.

This sequence joins TRBV11-3 and TRBJ2-1; possible D gene TRBD2, 6 bases. CDR1 is SGHNT, CDR2 YENEEA, per germline. V lost 5 bases and J 1 base, leaving 12 bases between the germline ends. The CDR3 is made up of 15 amino acids. The CDR3 sequence is CASSRAGGSYNEQFF. The CDR3 DNA sequence: TGTGCCAGCAGCCGAGCCGGGGGTTCCTACAATGAGCAGTTCTTC.

The V and J genes are TRBV2 and TRBJ2-7; TRBD2 agrees at 13 bases. J gave up 6 bases and V 6 bases, and 14 bases lay outside the gene matches. The length of the CDR3 is 17 residues. Germline values: CDR1 SNHLY, CDR2 FYNNEI. This chain's CDR3 is CASSDTAGTSGAREQYF. As DNA, the CDR3 is TGTGCCAGCAGCGACACTGCCGGGACTAGCGGGGCCCGCGAGCAGTACTTC.

The chain couples TRBV10-1 to TRBJ2-4, with a tentative D call TRBD2 (5 bases). Trimming took off 5 bases at V and 8 bases at J, with 10 bases between the two ends. CDR1 WNHNN and CDR2 SYGVQD come from the germline V gene (reference sequence). The CDR3 length is 12 residues. The CDR3 nucleotides read TGCGCCAGCAGTCCAACACTAGACATTCAGTACTTC. This encodes CASSPTLDIQYF.

V gene TRBV23-1 combines with J gene TRBJ2-1; no firm D call. Being an ORF, TRBV23-1 has a function that is uncertain. The CDR3 extends over 14 amino acids. Trimming stripped 3 bases from V and 0 bases from J, with 6 bases between. The CDR3 reads CASSHLSSYNEQFF. The CDR3 DNA follows: TGCGCCAGCAGTCACTTGAGCTCCTACAATGAGCAGTTCTTC.

This sequence joins TRBV9 and TRBJ2-1, with 9 bases fitting TRBD2. Trimming removed 1 base from V and 4 bases from J; junction bases left unmatched: 12. Germline V gene lookup returns CDR1 SGDLS and CDR2 YYNGEE. CDR3 size: 18 residues. For the CDR3, the DNA is TGTGCCAGCAGCGTAACCCACTCAGCTAGCGGGACTTACAATGAGCAGTTCTTC. This sequence encodes CASSVTHSASGTYNEQFF.

This chain uses TRBV7-2 with TRBJ2-7; 8 nucleotides align to TRBD2. This CDR3 contains 16 residues. Looked up from germline, CDR1 is SGHTA and CDR2 is FQGNSA. The trim removed 4 bases at V and 1 base at J, leaving 9 bases unmatched. In DNA form, the CDR3 reads TGTGCCAGCAGCTCCCCGGGTAGCGGGGTTTCCTACGAGCAGTACTTC. Its translation: CASSSPGSGVSYEQYF.

The chain couples TRBV7-6 to TRBJ2-7, with 9 bases fitting TRBD2. Germline-derived CDR1 and CDR2 are SGHVS and FNYEAQ. CDR3 length: 17 amino acids. Trimming at V came to 1 base and at J to 4 bases, leaving 11 bases not matched to a gene. In nucleotides, the CDR3 is TGTGCCAGCAGCTTAGATTTGTCAGTAGCGGGGGCTTACGAGCAGTACTTC. This gives the protein CASSLDLSVAGAYEQYF. The full variable domain, in which reference TRBV7-6 and TRBJ2-7 provide the parts outside the CDR3, is GAGVSQSPRYKVTKRGQDVALRCDPISGHVSLYWYRQALGQGPEFLTYFNYEAQQDKSGLPNDRFSAERPEGSISTLTIQRTEQRDSAMYRCASSLDLSVAGAYEQYFGPGTRLTVT.

The V call is TRBV6-6, the J call TRBJ2-2; 10 bases fit TRBD1. The CDR3 totals 16 residues. With V trimmed by 5 bases and J by 1 base, 4 bases remained unmatched. The V gene's germline CDR1 is MNHNY and CDR2 SVGAGI (reference sequence). For the CDR3, the DNA is TGTGCCAGCAGTCCCCGGGACAGGGGGAACACCGGGGAGCTGTTTTTT. The encoded protein is CASSPRDRGNTGELFF.

This clone was seen only once. The chain couples TRBV5-6 to TRBJ2-5; 10 bases agree with TRBD1. Germline V gene data show CDR1 as SGHDT and CDR2 as YYEEEE. This CDR3 has 15 amino acids. The V gene end was trimmed by 4 bases and the J gene end by 4 bases; junction bases not matched to a gene: 7. The CDR3 reads CASSRDRGLRETQYF. The CDR3 bases are TGTGCCAGCAGCCGGGACAGGGGTTTGAGAGAGACCCAGTACTTC.

The gene calls are TRBV4-1 and TRBJ1-1; 10 positions agree with TRBD1. This CDR3 spans 14 amino acids. V lost 3 bases and J lost 6; bases outside the gene matches: 4. Germline CDR1 and CDR2: MGHRA and YSYEKL. In nucleotides, the CDR3 is TGCGCCAGCAGCCAGACAGGGGGCTTTGCTGAAGCTTTCTTT. Translating gives CASSQTGGFAEAFF.

This chain joins TRBV7-3 and TRBJ2-3; D may be TRBD1 (5 bases). Trimming shortened V by 5 bases and J by 0 bases, and 21 bases separated the two germline ends. This CDR3 spans 18 amino acids. Germline assignment: CDR1 SGHTA and CDR2 FQGTGA. CDR3 nucleotide sequence: TGTGCCAGCAGCCCTAACTCAGGGTTCGACGGGAGCACAGATACGCAGTATTTT. Translation gives CASSPNSGFDGSTDTQYF.